The 5 T cell receptor beta chains below were found in one sample sequenced in a study of T cells after somatic rescue of genetic block. Profiled with immunoSEQ multiplex PCR; TCRdb holds only in-frame clones, not every one. Seen here are 95,000 to 120,000 clones, about 89% observed once, and the top ten hold about 1.5%. The sequencing sample was made of peripheral blood mononuclear cells (PBMCs). The receptors were gathered from a woman aged 18-29 years.

The chain uses TRBV5-6 and TRBJ2-3, with a tentative D call TRBD2 (7 bases). The V gene lost 4 bases and the J gene lost 0 bases, with 12 bases spanning the gap. The CDR3 length is 15 residues. CDR1 and CDR2 (germline): SGHDT, YYEEEE. The CDR3 nucleotides read TGTGCCAGCAGCCCGACGGGGGGCAGCACAGATACGCAGTATTTT. Residues: CASSPTGGSTDTQYF.

The chain uses TRBV19 and TRBJ1-1; tentatively, D is TRBD1 (5 bases). The CDR3 is made up of 16 amino acids. Germline V gives CDR1 LNHDA, CDR2 SQIVND (reference sequence). V was clipped by 0 bases and J by 6 bases, with 17 bases between them. CDR3 loop: CASSIDGSRVGPEAFF. The CDR3 DNA sequence: TGTGCCAGTAGTATAGATGGGAGCAGGGTGGGACCTGAAGCTTTCTTT.

The table lists this clone with a count of one. The chain employs TRBV6-4 and TRBJ1-6; D perhaps matches TRBD1 (6 bases). CDR1 and CDR2 (germline): MRHNA, SNTAGT. This CDR3 spans 15 amino acids. V was pared by 6 bases and J by 8 bases, with 17 bases between. The CDR3 loop reads CASSEDSPLYSPLHF. In DNA form, the CDR3 reads TGTGCCAGCAGCGAGGACAGCCCGCTTTATTCACCCCTCCACTTT.

The CDR3 bases are TGCAGCGTTGAAGAGGACAGGGTCCGTGAGCAGTTCTTC. Translating gives CSVEEDRVREQFF. The chain is built from TRBV29-1 and TRBJ2-1; TRBD1 matches at 8 bases. The ends lost 0 bases at V and 9 bases at J; junction bases unmatched: 4. Per germline, CDR1 SQVTM and CDR2 ANQGSEA. CDR3 length: 13 amino acids.

The chain links TRBV9 to TRBJ1-3; D may be TRBD1 (5 bases). With 3 bases removed from V and 0 bases from J, the gap between germline ends came to 10 bases. Germline lookup yields CDR1 SGDLS and CDR2 YYNGEE. The CDR3 covers 15 residues. This chain's CDR3 is CASSAGRSSGNTIYF. The CDR3 bases are TGTGCCAGCAGCGCGGGACGGAGCTCTGGAAACACCATATATTTT. Based on the CDR3 plus reference TRBV9 and TRBJ1-3, the full variable domain is DSGVTQTPKHLITATGQRVTLRCSPRSGDLSVYWYQQSLDQGLQFLIQYYNGEERAKGNILERFSAQQFPDLHSELNLSSLELGDSALYFCASSAGRSSGNTIYFGEGSWLTVV.